This T cell receptor beta chain emerged from a study of T cell repertoires in cytomegalovirus infection. About the study: Public signatures in TCR beta pointed to CMV infection and matching HLA type. Study-level results: Carriers of CMV plus the relevant HLA were identified by cumulative public TCR beta family frequency. Ex vivo responses were dominated by HLA-C-restricted CMV-specific TCR beta clonotypes.

The germline V and J ends were trimmed by 3 bases and 6 bases, with 14 bases remaining between them. This CDR3 has 14 amino acids. Germline V gene sequence: CDR1 SEHNR, CDR2 FQNEAQ (reference sequence). With regard to this clonotype: The antigen is undetermined.

TCRdb called the reads again in MiXCR, with one record for every CDR3 protein. There are approximately 470,000 distinct CDR3 sequences in the sample; under 45% occur only once, and around 45% lies in the top ten. The chain uses TRBV7-9 and TRBJ1-1; no firm D call. The sequence came from a human donor in good health (CMV status not recorded). Some clones in this sample may be carry-over from other donors' samples. The sequencing used cultured PBMCs, collected from culture after CMV antigen stimulation. The CDR3 DNA follows: TGTGCCAGCAGCTTTGATCTGGGTTCCCCTGAAGCTTTCTTT. Translated, it gives CASSFDLGSPEAFF.